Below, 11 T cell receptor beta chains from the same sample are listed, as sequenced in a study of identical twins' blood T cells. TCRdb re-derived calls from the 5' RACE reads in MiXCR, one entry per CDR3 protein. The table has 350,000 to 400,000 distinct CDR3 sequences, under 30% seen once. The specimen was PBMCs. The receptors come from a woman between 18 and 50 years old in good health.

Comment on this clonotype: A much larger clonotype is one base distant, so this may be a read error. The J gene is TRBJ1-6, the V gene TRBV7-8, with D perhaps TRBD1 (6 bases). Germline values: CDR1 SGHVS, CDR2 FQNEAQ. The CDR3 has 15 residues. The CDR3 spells CACSLTGQSNSPLHF. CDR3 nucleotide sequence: TGTGCCTGCAGCTTGACAGGACAGAGTAATTCACCCCTCCACTTT.

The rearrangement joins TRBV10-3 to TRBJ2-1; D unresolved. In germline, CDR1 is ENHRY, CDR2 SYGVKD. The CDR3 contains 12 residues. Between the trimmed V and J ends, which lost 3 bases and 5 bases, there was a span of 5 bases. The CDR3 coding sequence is TGTGCCATCAGTGATTCTGACAATGAGCAGTTCTTC. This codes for CAISDSDNEQFF.

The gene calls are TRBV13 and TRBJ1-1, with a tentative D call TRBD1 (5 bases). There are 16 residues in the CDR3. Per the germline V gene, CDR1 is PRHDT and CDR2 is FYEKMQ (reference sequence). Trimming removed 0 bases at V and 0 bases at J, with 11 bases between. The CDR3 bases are TGTGCCAGCAGCTTAGGTCTCCAGGGCCTGAACACTGAAGCTTTCTTT. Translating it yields CASSLGLQGLNTEAFF.

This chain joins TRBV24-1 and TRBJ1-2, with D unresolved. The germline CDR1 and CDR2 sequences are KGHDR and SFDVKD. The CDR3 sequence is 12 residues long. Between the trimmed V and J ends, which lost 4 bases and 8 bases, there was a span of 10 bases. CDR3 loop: CATSDTSLGYTF. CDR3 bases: TGTGCCACCAGTGACACCTCGTTGGGCTACACCTTC.

The CDR3: CASSLGRLFHGYTF. For the CDR3, the DNA is TGTGCCAGCAGTTTAGGCCGATTGTTTCATGGCTACACCTTC. The chain combines TRBV12-3 or TRBV12-4 with TRBJ1-2; no clear D. This CDR3 comprises 14 residues. V shed 1 base and J shed 6 bases, with 12 bases lying between them.

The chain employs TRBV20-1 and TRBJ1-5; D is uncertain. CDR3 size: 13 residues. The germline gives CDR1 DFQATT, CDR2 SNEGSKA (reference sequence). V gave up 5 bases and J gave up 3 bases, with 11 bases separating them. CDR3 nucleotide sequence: TGCAGTGCTGAAAAGGGTTCCAATCAGCCCCAGCATTTT. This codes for CSAEKGSNQPQHF.

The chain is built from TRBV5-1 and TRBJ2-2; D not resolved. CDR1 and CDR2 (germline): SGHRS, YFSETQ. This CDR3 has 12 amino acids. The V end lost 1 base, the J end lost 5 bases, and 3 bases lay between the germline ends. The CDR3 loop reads CASSLMTGELFF. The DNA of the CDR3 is TGCGCCAGCAGCTTGATGACCGGGGAGCTGTTTTTT.

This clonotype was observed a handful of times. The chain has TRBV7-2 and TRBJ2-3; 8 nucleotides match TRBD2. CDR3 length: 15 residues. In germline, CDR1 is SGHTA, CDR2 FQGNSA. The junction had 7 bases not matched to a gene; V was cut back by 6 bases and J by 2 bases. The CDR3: CASSSGGRTTDTQYF. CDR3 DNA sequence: TGTGCCAGCAGTTCGGGGGGGCGGACCACAGATACGCAGTATTTT.

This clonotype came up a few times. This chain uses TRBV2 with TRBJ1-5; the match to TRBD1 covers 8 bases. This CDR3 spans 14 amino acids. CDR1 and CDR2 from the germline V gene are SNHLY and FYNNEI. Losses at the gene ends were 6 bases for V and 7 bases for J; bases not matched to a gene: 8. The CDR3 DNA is TGTGCCAGCAGGCGGACAGGGAGTAGACAGCCCCAGCATTTT. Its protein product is CASRRTGSRQPQHF.

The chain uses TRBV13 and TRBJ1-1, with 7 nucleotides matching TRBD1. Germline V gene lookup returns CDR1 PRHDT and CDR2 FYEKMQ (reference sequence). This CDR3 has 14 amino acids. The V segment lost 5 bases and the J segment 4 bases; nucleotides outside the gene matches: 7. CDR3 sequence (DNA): TGTGCCAGCAGCCAAATGACAGGGCTCACTGAAGCTTTCTTT. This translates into CASSQMTGLTEAFF.

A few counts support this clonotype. CDR3 in DNA: TGTGCCAGCAGCTTGTTATCTATAGGAGATCAGCCCCAGCATTTT. Translation: CASSLLSIGDQPQHF. The chain carries TRBV5-6 and TRBJ1-5; no firm D call. V shed 1 base and J shed 5 bases, with 13 bases lying between them. There are 15 residues in the CDR3. Germline-derived CDR1 and CDR2 are SGHDT and YYEEEE. The full variable domain, in which reference TRBV5-6 and TRBJ1-5 provide the parts outside the CDR3, is DAGVTQSPTHLIKTRGQQVTLRCSPKSGHDTVSWYQQALGQGPQFIFQYYEEEERQRGNFPDRFSGHQFPNYSSELNVNALLLGDSALYLCASSLLSIGDQPQHFGDGTRLSIL.